The clone carrying this TCR beta chain was seen many times. As yet, its antigen is unknown. The V gene lost 3 bases and the J gene lost 8 bases, with 16 bases spanning the gap. The CDR3 covers 14 residues. CDR1 is SNHLY, CDR2 FYNNEI, per germline. Graves' hyperthyroidism was deemed stable absent ophthalmopathy progression within 18 months. The sample belongs to a study of T cells in Graves' hyperthyroidism and ophthalmopathy. Whole-study context: Specimen type is peripheral blood, collected at initial diagnosis prior to any treatment. Regarding the study as a whole: Most clonotypes expanded in thyroid above 0.001 were likewise present in blood. Separating ophthalmopathy from stable hyperthyroidism was achieved by a 13 V-J model.

Researchers amplified the TCR beta CDR3 regions from RNA transcripts. Initially, a first-round RT-PCR of the TCR CDR3 employed the HTBI primer set. MiXCR, applied by TCRdb to the multiplex PCR reads, yields one record per CDR3 protein. There are about 560,000 distinct CDR3 sequences in the sample; over 15% occur only once, and approximately 20% lies in the top ten. The V call is TRBV2, the J call TRBJ1-2; D possibly corresponds to TRBD1 (5 bases). The sequence came from a young woman with Graves' hyperthyroidism. The sample comprised blood. CDR3 DNA sequence: TGTGCCAGCAGTGAGAGGGACTCCCCGCGCGGCTACACCTTC. As protein: CASSERDSPRGYTF.